This TCR beta chain emerged from a study of response to subunit inactivated influenza vaccine. The CDR3 runs to 14 residues. Deletions cut 1 base from V and 2 bases from J, with 9 bases between. Germline V gene data show CDR1 as LNHNV and CDR2 as YYDKDF (reference sequence). This clonotype turned up a few times. From the RT-PCR reads, TCRdb called clonotypes with MiXCR, one entry per CDR3 protein. This repertoire shows roughly 550,000 distinct CDR3 sequences, approximately 24% found once; its top ten account for about 3%. These data also featured in a second study, about T cells expressing NK-cell markers. That paper notes: UMIs accompanied the 5'RACE template switching by which TCR beta cDNA was made. The study drew TCR beta repertoires from sorted CD3+CD56+NKG2C+, CD3+CD56+NKG2C- and CD3+CD56-NKG2C+ T cells. Similarly, these clonotypes led the CD3+CD56-NKG2C+ fraction as well in several donors. What remained unclear was the HCMV specificity of expanded NKG2C+ T cell clones.

This sample comprised CD4+ T cells sorted from PBMCs, obtained 11 to 12 days after vaccination. The chain links TRBV15 to TRBJ2-7, with D perhaps matching TRBD1 (5 bases). The sequence came from a man aged 50-59 years who received an inactivated influenza vaccine. CDR3 nucleotide sequence: TGTGCCACCAGCAGAGCCAGGGCGACCTACGAGCAGTACTTC. Its protein is CATSRARATYEQYF.